Presented here are 31 T cell receptor beta chains from one specimen sequenced in a study of cytomegalovirus exposure and HLA in healthy donors (dated by TCRdb to about 2017). The library was prepared using the immunoSEQ multiplex PCR assay. A mixture of 60 forward primers for TCR Vbeta segments and 13 reverse primers for TCR Jbeta segments was used in the multiplex PCR. Here the immuneACCESS table is served through TCRdb, limited to in-frame sequences with V and J called. Missing clones are a known gap in these copies; in checked studies unresolved V genes cover under half, and the rest lacks a known reason. A total of some 150,000 clones appear in this sample, about three quarters of them only once. The top ten clonotypes cover roughly 4.2% of the sample. The sequenced sample consisted of PBMCs. Receptors originate from a male donor in good health and CMV-seronegative.

The genes are TRBV15 and TRBJ2-2; 9 bases align to TRBD1. The length of the CDR3 is 14 residues. V was clipped by 3 bases and J by 4 bases; unmatched bases: 0. The germline CDR1 and CDR2 sequences are LNHNV and YYDKDF (reference sequence). This CDR3 is CATSRDRGTGELFF. The CDR3 coding sequence is TGTGCCACCAGCAGGGACAGGGGCACCGGGGAGCTGTTTTTT.

CDR3 bases: TGCGCCAGCAGCACGGGGGGGGAGACCCAGTACTTC. Translation: CASSTGGETQYF. The chain has TRBV4-1 and TRBJ2-5; 8 nucleotides match TRBD2. CDR3 size: 12 residues. CDR1 and CDR2 from the germline V gene are MGHRA and YSYEKL. The J segment lost 5 bases and the V segment lost 5 bases, leaving 1 base of the junction unmatched.

The chain has TRBV13 and TRBJ2-5, with TRBD2 matching over 8 bases. Germline CDR1 and CDR2: PRHDT and FYEKMQ (reference sequence). The CDR3 has 15 residues. The trim removed 1 base at V and 1 base at J, leaving 2 bases unmatched. The CDR3 nucleotides read TGTGCCAGCAGCTTAGTGCGGGGGGCCCAAGAGACCCAGTACTTC. As protein: CASSLVRGAQETQYF. The whole variable domain, remainder taken from reference TRBV13 and TRBJ2-5, is AAGVIQSPRHLIKEKRETATLKCYPIPRHDTVYWYQQGPGQDPQFLISFYEKMQSDKGSIPDRFSAQQFSDYHSELNMSSLELGDSALYFCASSLVRGAQETQYFGPGTRLLVL.

This clone was seen a handful of times. The chain links TRBV5-1 to TRBJ2-3, with D hard to call. The CDR3 totals 15 residues. Germline CDR1 and CDR2: SGHRS and YFSETQ. The germline V and J ends were trimmed by 4 bases and 3 bases, with 15 bases remaining between them. The DNA for the CDR3 is TGCGCCAGCAGCGAGGTTCCTCAAGCGACAGATACGCAGTATTTT. It specifies CASSEVPQATDTQYF.

The CDR3 coding sequence is TGCGCCAGCAGCCCTGGCGGCTCTGGGGCCAACGTCCTGACTTTC. Translated: CASSPGGSGANVLTF. The chain links TRBV5-1 to TRBJ2-6; D unclear. This CDR3 is built from 15 residues. Trimming stripped 4 bases from V and 0 bases from J, with 8 bases between. Looked up from germline, CDR1 is SGHRS and CDR2 is YFSETQ. Complete variable domain (other parts from reference TRBV5-1 and TRBJ2-6): KAGVTQTPRYLIKTRGQQVTLSCSPISGHRSVSWYQQTPGQGLQFLFEYFSETQRNKGNFPGRFSGRQFSNSRSEMNVSTLELGDSALYLCASSPGGSGANVLTFGAGSRLTVL.

This sequence joins TRBV7-2 and TRBJ2-1, with TRBD1 as a possible D gene (6 bases). V was clipped by 5 bases and J by 9 bases, with 14 bases between them. This CDR3 region has 13 residues. Germline V gene data show CDR1 as SGHTA and CDR2 as FQGNSA. The CDR3, as DNA: TGTGCCAGCAGCCTATATGGGGGCGGTGAGCAGTTCTTC. Translating gives CASSLYGGGEQFF.

This clone showed up just a few times. V gene TRBV21-1 combines with J gene TRBJ1-1; TRBD1, the table's D call, was not compared with the DNA. TRBV21-1 is recorded as a pseudogene. This CDR3 region has 16 residues. The chain's CDR3 is CASSNLRHREWTEAFF. The CDR3 DNA reads as TGTGCCAGCAGCAACCTTAGACACAGGGAGTGGACTGAAGCTTTCTTT.

On this clone: One end of the junction varies from germline; a read error may be responsible. The chain is built from TRBV7-6 and TRBJ2-3, with TRBD2 identical over 11 bases. The germline V gene encodes CDR1 SGHVS and CDR2 FNYEAQ. The CDR3 contains 15 residues. The DNA of the CDR3 is TGTGCCAGCAGCCTAGCGGGAGGAGACACAGATACGCAGTATTTT. Its translation is CASSLAGGDTDTQYF.

V usage is TRBV6-5 and J usage is TRBJ1-2; 7 positions agree with TRBD1. The V segment lost 8 bases and the J segment 6 bases; nucleotides outside the gene matches: 6. The germline V gene has CDR1 MNHEY and CDR2 SVGAGI. The CDR3 runs 12 residues. The CDR3 nucleotides are TGTGCCAGCCAGACAGGGCGGAATGGCTACACCTTC. It codes for CASQTGRNGYTF.

About this clone: At the DNA level, this CDR3 is encoded by other sequences in the same sample as well. V gene TRBV6-1 combines with J gene TRBJ2-1, with 10 bases lining up with TRBD1. Germline V gives CDR1 MNHNS, CDR2 SASEGT. The trim removed 1 base at V and 4 bases at J, leaving 1 base unmatched. CDR3 size: 15 residues. The CDR3 loop reads CASSEGQGAYNEQFF. CDR3 in DNA: TGTGCCAGCAGTGAAGGACAGGGGGCTTACAATGAGCAGTTCTTC.

CDR3 nucleotides: TGTGCCAGCAGCACGACAGGGAGCGGCAATCAGCCCCAGCATTTT. Its translation is CASSTTGSGNQPQHF. This rearrangement joins TRBV7-9 to TRBJ1-5; 7 bases line up with TRBD1. Germline V lookup: CDR1 SEHNR, CDR2 FQNEAQ (reference sequence). The J segment lost 2 bases and the V segment lost 5 bases, leaving 6 bases of the junction unmatched. The CDR3 contains 15 residues.

The count of this clone is one. V usage is TRBV18 and J usage is TRBJ2-7, with D perhaps TRBD2 (5 bases). The germline gives CDR1 KGHSH, CDR2 LQKENI. This CDR3 comprises 14 residues. Trimming pared 3 bases from V and 3 bases from J, leaving 12 bases between. CDR3 nucleotide sequence: TGTGCCAGCTCACCGGGAGCCCAGAGCTACGAGCAGTACTTC. Translating gives CASSPGAQSYEQYF.

J is TRBJ2-3 and V is TRBV14, with TRBD2 matching over 10 bases. CDR3 length equals 14 residues. Germline V gene sequence: CDR1 SGHDN, CDR2 FVKESK. The V segment lost 4 bases and the J segment 5 bases; nucleotides outside the gene matches: 3. CDR3 sequence: CASSLTSGKDTQYF. CDR3 nucleotide sequence: TGTGCCAGCAGCCTCACTAGCGGGAAAGATACGCAGTATTTT.

The V gene is TRBV18, the J gene TRBJ2-7; tentatively, D is TRBD1 (5 bases). Germline loops: CDR1 KGHSH, CDR2 LQKENI. V lost 2 bases to trimming and J lost 3 bases, with 14 bases between them. CDR3 length equals 15 residues. CDR3 loop: CASSPGQGFFYEQYF. As DNA, the CDR3 is TGTGCCAGCTCACCAGGGCAGGGATTCTTCTACGAGCAGTACTTC.

CDR3: CASSATGGVSTGELFF. The DNA of the CDR3 is TGTGCCAGTAGTGCGACAGGGGGCGTAAGCACCGGGGAGCTGTTTTTT. The rearrangement links TRBV19 to TRBJ2-2, with TRBD1 matching 10 bases. The CDR3 loop spans 16 amino acids. Germline V gene lookup returns CDR1 LNHDA and CDR2 SQIVND (reference sequence). V dropped 5 bases and J dropped 4; count of bases not matched to a gene: 7.

This sequence joins TRBV6-1 and TRBJ2-1; the match to TRBD2 covers 10 bases. Trimming removed 8 bases from V and 7 bases from J; junction bases left unmatched: 11. Germline V gene lookup returns CDR1 MNHNS and CDR2 SASEGT. The CDR3 is 15 amino acids. The CDR3 DNA reads as TGTGCCAGCCGCAAAGCGGGAGGGCCGAGGAATGAGCAGTTCTTC. Translation gives CASRKAGGPRNEQFF.

The V call is TRBV19, the J call TRBJ2-3, with D possibly TRBD2 on 5 matching bases. Germline values: CDR1 LNHDA, CDR2 SQIVND (reference sequence). There are 15 residues in the CDR3. The ends were cut back, 3 bases at V and 3 bases at J, with 13 bases in the middle. CDR3 DNA: TGTGCCAGTAGTATTCTGGGCTGGGAGACAGATACGCAGTATTTT. The encoded protein is CASSILGWETDTQYF.

The chain couples TRBV11-2 to TRBJ2-3; TRBD1 matches at 9 bases. CDR3 size: 15 residues. The V and J ends lost 4 bases and 5 bases, in that order; junction bases with no gene match: 7. Per the germline V gene, CDR1 is SGHAT and CDR2 is FQNNGV. DNA for the CDR3: TGTGCCAGCAGCTCACTCACAGGGGGCCTAGATACGCAGTATTTT. Translated: CASSSLTGGLDTQYF.

The chain is built from TRBV7-9 and TRBJ2-6; the match to TRBD1 covers 10 bases. The length of the CDR3 is 18 residues. V was pared by 5 bases and J by 4 bases, with 11 bases of the junction left unmatched. In germline, CDR1 is SEHNR, CDR2 FQNEAQ (reference sequence). The CDR3 nucleotides read TGTGCCAGCAGCACTACCTGGACAGGGGGGGGCGGGGCCAACGTCCTGACTTTC. As protein: CASSTTWTGGGGANVLTF. Looking up the rest from reference TRBV7-9 and TRBJ2-6 gives the full variable domain: DTGVSQNPRHKITKRGQNVTFRCDPISEHNRLYWYRQTLGQGPEFLTYFQNEAQLEKSRLLSDRFSAERPKGSFSTLEIQRTEQGDSAMYLCASSTTWTGGGGANVLTFGAGSRLTVL.

This chain joins TRBV28 and TRBJ2-2; 9 bases are shared with TRBD1. V shed 4 bases and J 5 bases; nucleotides not matched to a gene: 5. CDR1 is MDHEN, CDR2 SYDVKM, per germline. CDR3 length equals 15 residues. This CDR3 is CASSSRDRATGELFF. DNA of the CDR3: TGTGCCAGCAGTTCCCGGGACAGGGCTACCGGGGAGCTGTTTTTT.

The chain recombines TRBV10-3 with TRBJ2-3; possible D gene TRBD2, 6 bases. The CDR3 contains 13 residues. CDR1 ENHRY and CDR2 SYGVKD come from the germline V gene. Trimming took 6 bases from V and 1 from J, leaving 8 bases between them. CDR3 residues: CAIRPSGTDTQYF. CDR3 nucleotides: TGTGCCATCAGACCTAGCGGCACAGATACGCAGTATTTT.

About this clone itself: The sample has other DNA sequences that encode this CDR3 too. The V and J genes are TRBV9 and TRBJ1-1; 8 bases align to TRBD1. V lost 0 bases and J lost 2; bases outside the gene matches: 3. The CDR3 has 15 amino acids. Germline lookup yields CDR1 SGDLS and CDR2 YYNGEE. CDR3: CASSVEGQGNTEAFF. The CDR3, as DNA: TGTGCCAGCAGCGTAGAAGGACAGGGTAACACTGAAGCTTTCTTT.

The rearrangement joins TRBV18 to TRBJ1-2; D is perhaps TRBD1 (6 bases). This CDR3 contains 14 residues. Germline V gene data show CDR1 as KGHSH and CDR2 as LQKENI. Trimming removed 2 bases at V and 4 bases at J, with 11 bases between. The CDR3 DNA sequence: TGTGCCAGCTCACCAGGGGCGGACAGCTATGGCTACACCTTC. This translates into CASSPGADSYGYTF.

The CDR3 sequence: CASSLAYSGQPNQPQHF. CDR3 sequence (DNA): TGTGCCAGCAGCTTGGCCTACTCAGGACAACCTAATCAGCCCCAGCATTTT. The gene calls are TRBV5-8 and TRBJ1-5, with a possible D match to TRBD1 (5 bases). The V gene's germline CDR1 is SGHTS and CDR2 YDEGEE. The CDR3 spans 17 residues. V was shortened by 0 bases and J by 4 bases, with 17 bases between the two germline ends.

The chain combines TRBV19 with TRBJ2-5, with TRBD1 matching 11 bases. Per the germline V gene, CDR1 is LNHDA and CDR2 is SQIVND (reference sequence). The CDR3 loop spans 13 amino acids. V lost 10 bases to trimming and J lost 5 bases; unmatched junction nucleotides: 6. CDR3 protein: CATGTGGKETQYF. In nucleotides, the CDR3 is TGTGCCACCGGGACAGGGGGAAAGGAGACCCAGTACTTC.

The rearrangement links TRBV5-1 to TRBJ1-1; no clear D gene. The CDR3 extends over 14 amino acids. Trimming stripped 0 bases from V and 1 base from J, with 7 bases between. Germline V gives CDR1 SGHRS, CDR2 YFSETQ. For the CDR3, the DNA is TGCGCCAGCAGCTTGGAGGGAGCGAACACTGAAGCTTTCTTT. It yields the protein CASSLEGANTEAFF.

The chain is built from TRBV18 and TRBJ1-4; D is unclear. CDR1 and CDR2 (germline): KGHSH, LQKENI. The germline V and J ends were trimmed by 3 bases and 8 bases, with 16 bases remaining between them. The CDR3 runs 15 residues. The CDR3 bases are TGTGCCAGCTCACCCTCTCCCAACTCAATGGAAAAACTGTTTTTT. Translation gives CASSPSPNSMEKLFF.

With regard to this clone: Other DNA sequences in the sample encode the same CDR3. The chain carries TRBV5-1 and TRBJ1-4; 8 bases are shared with TRBD1. V trimming: 0 bases; J trimming: 8 bases; junction bases outside the gene matches: 3. The CDR3 runs 14 residues. Germline CDR1 reads SGHRS; CDR2 reads YFSETQ. For the CDR3, the DNA is TGCGCCAGCAGCTTGGGACAGGGGAGAGAAAAACTGTTTTTT. This encodes CASSLGQGREKLFF.

In this sample, this clone turned up a few times. The chain couples TRBV5-1 to TRBJ2-3; TRBD2 aligns across 10 bases. CDR3 size: 18 residues. Germline CDR1 reads SGHRS; CDR2 reads YFSETQ. V dropped 0 bases and J dropped 4; count of bases not matched to a gene: 11. CDR3 protein: CASSLVISRGLASDTQYF. The CDR3 coding sequence is TGCGCCAGCAGCTTGGTCATCTCGCGGGGACTAGCGTCAGATACGCAGTATTTT.

V usage is TRBV4-1 and J usage is TRBJ2-2, with 10 bases that match TRBD1. Germline CDR1 reads MGHRA; CDR2 reads YSYEKL. V shed 3 bases and J 9 bases; nucleotides not matched to a gene: 1. The CDR3 runs to 13 residues. The CDR3 DNA is TGCGCCAGCAGCCAGACAGGGGGCCGGGAGCTGTTTTTT. Translated: CASSQTGGRELFF.

This clone was picked up a small number of times. V is TRBV5-4 and J is TRBJ2-2; weak D call: TRBD1 (5 bases). This CDR3 region has 15 residues. V gave up 3 bases and J gave up 4 bases, with 13 bases separating them. Germline lookup yields CDR1 SGHNT and CDR2 YYREEE (reference sequence). The CDR3 region is CASSWQTGSTGELFF. The CDR3 region has the DNA TGTGCCAGCAGCTGGCAAACAGGTTCCACCGGGGAGCTGTTTTTT.